This TCR beta chain was retrieved from a study of shared clonotypes between healthy human individuals. The wider study: Donor ages ranged 18 to 49 years: a couple of women, a few men. Every donor yielded three CD4 naive, three CD4 memory, two CD8 naive and one CD8 memory plate.

The germline V gene encodes CDR1 LNHDA and CDR2 SQIVND (reference sequence). The CDR3 sequence is 17 residues long. Losses at the gene ends were 3 bases for V and 5 bases for J; bases not matched to a gene: 13. Repertoires were generated with immunoSEQ multiplex PCR, while TCRdb's copy carries only in-frame clones and drops some. The data hold hundreds of thousands of clones, with approximately 96% observed a single time. CD45RO negativity and positive selection for CCR7 defined naive CD8 cells, a population that excluded terminally differentiated effector memory CD45RA+ cells. This receptor was identified in a woman aged 25 to 45 in good health. The source material was naive CD8+ T cells sorted from blood. The chain is built from TRBV19 and TRBJ2-3, with 8 bases that match TRBD2. This chain's CDR3 is CASSIGKNGLAGDTQYF. DNA of the CDR3: TGTGCCAGTAGTATCGGAAAGAACGGGCTAGCGGGAGATACGCAGTATTTT.